A selection of T cell receptor beta chains follows, all from one sample in a study of T cell responses to AZD1222 COVID-19 vaccine. TCRdb's table, derived via immunoSEQ multiplex PCR, lists solely in-frame clones and lacks some. In the table there are more than 140,000 clones, 91% of which are singletons. The source was peripheral blood, collected on day 0 of AZD1222 vaccination. These TCRs come from an adult in good health. Both conserved end residues are part of each CDR3. D genes are given only for firm matches. A clone size is listed for some rows: how often the clone was seen (once, few, many), or a class if it is expanded.

j_call v_call d_call clone_size cdr3_aa cdr3_nt
TRBJ2-2 TRBV9 TRBD1 - CASSAGTGLAGELFF TGTGCCAGCAGCGCCGGGACAGGGCTCGCCGGGGAGCTGTTTTTT
TRBJ2-3 TRBV7-2 TRBD1 - CASSFRDRHTDTQYF TGTGCCAGCAGCTTCCGGGACAGGCACACAGATACGCAGTATTTT
TRBJ1-1 TRBV4-2 - - CASSQHEGEAFF TGTGCCAGCAGCCAACATGAGGGGGAGGCTTTCTTT
TRBJ1-5 TRBV9 - - CASGGLGSNQPQHF TGTGCCAGCGGGGGGCTTGGGAGCAATCAGCCCCAGCATTTT
TRBJ1-1 TRBV18 - - CASSPGRWENTEAFF TGTGCCAGCTCACCGGGGAGGTGGGAGAACACTGAAGCTTTCTTT
TRBJ2-2 TRBV9 - - CASGLTGANTGELFF TGTGCCAGCGGGTTGACAGGAGCGAACACCGGGGAGCTGTTTTTT
TRBJ2-2 TRBV7-2 TRBD2 - CASSPAGLARELFF TGTGCCAGCAGCCCCGCCGGACTAGCGAGGGAGCTGTTTTTT
TRBJ1-4 TRBV18 TRBD1 - CASSPFRGDRGDEKLFF TGTGCCAGCTCACCATTTAGAGGGGACAGGGGCGATGAAAAACTGTTTTTT
TRBJ1-2 TRBV28 TRBD1 - CASSLYPGQGANGYTF TGTGCCAGCAGTTTATATCCGGGACAGGGGGCGAATGGCTACACCTTC
TRBJ1-2 TRBV28 - - CASSLDRNYGYTF TGTGCCAGCAGTTTAGACAGAAACTATGGCTACACCTTC
TRBJ2-2 TRBV6-2/TRBV6-3 - - CASSFGDTYTGELFF TGTGCCAGCAGTTTTGGGGACACCTACACCGGGGAGCTGTTTTTT
TRBJ2-3 TRBV18 - - CASSPGPSTDTQYF TGTGCCAGCTCACCAGGCCCTTCCACAGATACGCAGTATTTT
TRBJ2-1 TRBV7-6 TRBD2 - CASSLELASYNEQFF TGTGCCAGCAGCTTAGAACTAGCGAGCTACAATGAGCAGTTCTTC
TRBJ2-7 TRBV6-1 - - CASSELTGYEQYF TGTGCCAGCAGTGAATTGACGGGGTACGAGCAGTACTTC
TRBJ1-5 TRBV30 - - CAWSVDFDQPQHF TGTGCCTGGAGTGTTGACTTTGATCAGCCCCAGCATTTT
TRBJ2-1 TRBV5-6 - - CASSLGSGVRVSYNEQFF TGTGCCAGCAGCTTGGGGTCGGGAGTGAGGGTGTCGTACAATGAGCAGTTCTTC
TRBJ1-1 TRBV9 TRBD1 - CASSPRTGLTEAFF TGTGCCAGCAGCCCCCGGACAGGACTTACTGAAGCTTTCTTT
TRBJ1-4 TRBV5-3 - - CARSVAMSNEKLFF TGTGCCAGAAGCGTTGCGATGTCCAATGAAAAACTGTTTTTT
TRBJ2-7 TRBV5-4 - - CASSPLLSGGVNYEQYF TGTGCCAGCAGCCCTTTATTATCTGGCGGAGTCAACTACGAGCAGTACTTC
TRBJ2-1 TRBV7-2 - - CASSPTNNEQFF TGTGCCAGCAGCCCGACTAACAATGAGCAGTTCTTC
TRBJ2-3 TRBV6-5 TRBD2 once CASSLTDAGADTQYF TGTGCCAGCAGTCTAACGGACGCGGGAGCGGATACGCAGTATTTT
TRBJ2-1 TRBV11-2 TRBD1 - CASSLGTGIYNEQFF TGTGCCAGCAGCTTAGGGACAGGGATCTACAATGAGCAGTTCTTC
TRBJ1-5 TRBV18 - once CASSPGRNQPQHF TGTGCCAGCTCACCTGGGCGCAATCAGCCCCAGCATTTT
TRBJ1-2 TRBV11-2 - - CASSSGTTNYGYTF TGTGCCAGCAGCTCCGGGACAACTAACTATGGCTACACCTTC
TRBJ1-1 TRBV19 - - CASSPGLNTEAFF TGTGCCAGTAGTCCGGGCCTCAACACTGAAGCTTTCTTT
TRBJ2-7 TRBV18 - - CASSVNRAGGSYEQYF TGTGCCAGCTCAGTCAACAGGGCTGGGGGCTCCTACGAGCAGTACTTC
TRBJ2-1 TRBV11-3 - few CASSSGVGEQFF TGTGCCAGCAGCTCGGGGGTGGGTGAGCAGTTCTTC
TRBJ1-2 TRBV28 - few CASESPGEVNYGYTF TGTGCCAGCGAGAGTCCCGGCGAAGTTAACTATGGCTACACCTTC
TRBJ2-3 TRBV19 - - CASSGSGRSSTDTQYF TGTGCCAGTAGTGGATCCGGAAGATCTAGCACAGATACGCAGTATTTT
TRBJ2-6 TRBV10-3 - - CAIRPSGANVLTF TGTGCCATCAGGCCCTCTGGGGCCAACGTCCTGACTTTC
TRBJ2-5 TRBV5-1 - - CASSALLGLQETQYF TGCGCCAGCAGCGCCCTTCTGGGGTTGCAGGAGACCCAGTACTTC
TRBJ2-7 TRBV28 - - CASSSTGVEQYF TGTGCCAGCAGTTCTACAGGTGTCGAGCAGTACTTC
TRBJ2-1 TRBV5-8 TRBD2 - CASSFSGSGMEQFF TGTGCCAGCAGCTTTAGCGGGAGCGGCATGGAGCAGTTCTTC
TRBJ1-1 TRBV11-2 - - CASSFTTRNTEAFF TGTGCCAGCAGCTTCACAACGCGGAACACTGAAGCTTTCTTT
TRBJ2-3 TRBV7-9 TRBD2 - CASSSVGLAPRGDTQYF TGTGCCAGCAGCTCGGTGGGACTAGCCCCCCGGGGAGATACGCAGTATTTT
TRBJ1-1 TRBV7-9 - - CASSSKTTEAFF TGTGCCAGCAGCTCTAAGACCACTGAAGCTTTCTTT
TRBJ2-3 TRBV18 - - CASSSVGADTQYF TGTGCCAGCTCAAGCGTGGGAGCTGATACGCAGTATTTT
TRBJ1-2 TRBV28 - - CASSQGQPYGYTF TGTGCCAGCAGCCAAGGACAGCCCTATGGCTACACCTTC
TRBJ2-7 TRBV5-6 - once CASSLHGLYYEQYF TGTGCCAGCAGCTTGCACGGGCTTTACTACGAGCAGTACTTC
TRBJ2-7 TRBV27 TRBD1 - CASSPLGQGIYEQYF TGTGCCAGCAGCCCCCTGGGACAGGGAATCTACGAGCAGTACTTC
TRBJ2-5 TRBV6-2/TRBV6-3 - - CASSYGESGHQKYF TGTGCCAGCAGTTACGGGGAAAGCGGCCACCAGAAGTACTTC
TRBJ2-2 TRBV5-4 - - CASSSFANTGELFF TGTGCCAGCAGCTCGTTCGCGAACACCGGGGAGCTGTTTTTT
TRBJ2-3 TRBV27 TRBD2 - CASGLAGGPSDTQYF TGTGCCAGCGGCTTAGCGGGAGGGCCGTCAGATACGCAGTATTTT
TRBJ2-7 TRBV25-1 - - CASSDSTYEQYF TGTGCCAGCAGTGACTCCACCTACGAGCAGTACTTC
TRBJ2-5 TRBV11-2 - - CASSLGIKETQYF TGTGCCAGCAGCTTGGGGATTAAAGAGACCCAGTACTTC
TRBJ2-2 TRBV7-6 TRBD2 - CASSFGTSGTTGELFF TGTGCCAGCAGCTTTGGGACTAGCGGGACAACCGGGGAGCTGTTTTTT
TRBJ2-1 TRBV7-2 - few CASSLDRWEQFF TGTGCCAGCAGCTTAGACAGGTGGGAGCAGTTCTTC